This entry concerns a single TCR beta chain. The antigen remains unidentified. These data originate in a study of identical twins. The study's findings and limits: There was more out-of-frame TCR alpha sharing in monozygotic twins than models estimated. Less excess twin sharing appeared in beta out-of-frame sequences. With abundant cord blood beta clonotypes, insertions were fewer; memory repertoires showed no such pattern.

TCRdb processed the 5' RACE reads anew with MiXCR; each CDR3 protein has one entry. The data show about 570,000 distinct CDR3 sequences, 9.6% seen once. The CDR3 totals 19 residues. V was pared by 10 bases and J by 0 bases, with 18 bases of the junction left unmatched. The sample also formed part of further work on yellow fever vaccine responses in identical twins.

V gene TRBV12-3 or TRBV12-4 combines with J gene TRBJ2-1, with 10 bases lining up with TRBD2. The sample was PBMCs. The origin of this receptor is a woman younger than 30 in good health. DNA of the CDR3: TGTGCCATCCGCTCAAAAAAGGCTAGCGGGAGTCGCTCCTACAATGAGCAGTTCTTC. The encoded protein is CAIRSKKASGSRSYNEQFF.